The clone carrying this TCR beta chain was recorded once. Its antigen is undetermined. Germline loops: CDR1 MNHEY, CDR2 SMNVEV (reference sequence). The CDR3 length is 16 residues. V gave up 2 bases and J gave up 7 bases, with 17 bases separating them. Sequenced by immunoSEQ multiplex PCR; TCRdb stores in-frame clones only, minus some. The table records 65,000 to 75,000 clones, roughly four fifths of them present only once. This sample is drawn from a study of OX40 agonist ivuxolimab in advanced cancers. Study in general: Patients were given ivuxolimab, an antibody that agonizes OX40 (CD134). The diagnoses of dose-escalation patients were hepatocellular carcinoma, melanoma, renal cell or head and neck cancer.

Whole-study results and caveats: The authors did not determine the antigen specificity of the expanded peripheral T cells. Dosing at 0.1 to 3.0 mg/kg was accompanied by clonal expansion of CD4+ and CD8+ blood T cells by week 6.

Sample: CD4+ or CD8+ T cells sorted from blood, taken in a trial of the OX40 agonist ivuxolimab. The chain has TRBV27 and TRBJ1-4; possibly TRBD1 for D (5 bases). This clonotype originated in an adult with an advanced solid tumor such as melanoma, head and neck, liver or kidney cancer. The CDR3 DNA sequence: TGTGCCAGCAGTTTAAGAGTTGGGACTGGAACTGAAAAACTGTTTTTT. Translation gives CASSLRVGTGTEKLFF.